Each of the 5 T cell receptor beta chains below was sequenced from the same sample in a study of T cells in Graves' hyperthyroidism and ophthalmopathy. It was RNA transcripts that yielded the amplified TCR beta CDR3 regions. Carried out on the TCR CDR3, a first-round RT-PCR used the HTBI primer set. TCRdb called the multiplex PCR reads again in MiXCR, with one record for every CDR3 protein. The profile shows around 760,000 distinct CDR3 sequences, under 45% of them singletons. Sequenced: blood. Source of these receptors: a middle-aged woman with Graves' hyperthyroidism.

DNA for the CDR3: TGTGCCAGCAGCTACCCGCCCGGGACAGTCTACGAGCAGTACTTC. This gives the protein CASSYPPGTVYEQYF. This chain joins TRBV6-2 or TRBV6-3 and TRBJ2-7; TRBD1 aligns across 7 bases. This CDR3 contains 15 residues. Germline V gene lookup returns CDR1 MNHEY and CDR2 SVGEGT. V gave up 6 bases and J gave up 3 bases; unmatched junction bases: 11.

For this clonotype: One end of the junction is discordant with germline, which a read error may explain. This CDR3 is CASSSTRTGGFETQYF. The CDR3 coding sequence is TGCGCCAGCAGCTCCACTCGGACAGGGGGTTTCGAGACCCAGTACTTC. The chain couples TRBV7-9 to TRBJ2-5; 10 bases match TRBD1. CDR3 length: 16 amino acids. Germline lookup yields CDR1 SEHNR and CDR2 FQNEAQ (reference sequence).

This clonotype has a count of ten or more. The chain combines TRBV19 with TRBJ2-2; maybe TRBD1 (5 bases). CDR1 and CDR2 (germline): LNHDA, SQIVND (reference sequence). Deletions cut 5 bases from V and 2 bases from J, with 6 bases between. CDR3 size: 13 residues. This CDR3 reads CASSQGNTGELFF. The CDR3 coding sequence is TGTGCCAGTAGTCAGGGTAACACCGGGGAGCTGTTTTTT.

Concerning this clonotype: One junction end disagrees with the germline gene, perhaps due to a read error. The chain links TRBV12-3 or TRBV12-4 to TRBJ1-5, with 7 positions matching TRBD1. This CDR3 has 13 residues. In DNA form, the CDR3 reads TGTGCCAGCAGGCTAGGGGGCAATCAGCCCCCGCATTTT. Residues: CASRLGGNQPPHF.

The chain couples TRBV2 to TRBJ1-1; D possibly corresponds to TRBD1 (5 bases). Germline-derived CDR1 and CDR2 are SNHLY and FYNNEI. The CDR3 length is 14 residues. V was pared by 4 bases and J by 1 base, with 10 bases between. The CDR3 protein is CASSVARGNTEAFF. In DNA form, the CDR3 reads TGTGCCAGCAGTGTCGCTAGGGGGAACACTGAAGCTTTCTTT.